The 20 T cell receptor beta chains in this list originate from one sample, sequenced in a study of T-cell memory formation after mild COVID-19. TCRdb called the 5' RACE reads again in MiXCR, with one record for every CDR3 protein. The table lists hundreds of thousands of distinct CDR3 sequences, roughly 15% of them singletons, with more than 20% in the top ten. The sequenced material came from PBMCs or a T cell subset sorted from them (not recorded which). The receptors here all came from a man aged 18-30 years who had mild COVID-19 (a few samples of this study predate the infection). Cell type and time point are not known.

This clonotype was counted a few times. The rearrangement joins TRBV5-1 to TRBJ1-2; maybe TRBD1 (6 bases). The CDR3 covers 15 residues. In germline, CDR1 is SGHRS, CDR2 YFSETQ. V was clipped by 4 bases and J by 0 bases, with 13 bases between them. CDR3 nucleotide sequence: TGCGCCAGCAGCCCCTACCCAGGGGCTAACTATGGCTACACCTTC. It codes for CASSPYPGANYGYTF.

The chain links TRBV9 to TRBJ2-1; D may be TRBD1 or TRBD2 (5 bases each). CDR1 and CDR2 from the germline V gene are SGDLS and YYNGEE. V lost 0 bases and J lost 8, with 15 bases in between. The CDR3 length is 15 residues. CDR3 in amino acids: CASSVEGYMGDEQFF. The CDR3 bases are TGTGCCAGCAGCGTAGAGGGCTATATGGGGGATGAGCAGTTCTTC.

The J gene is TRBJ2-6, the V gene TRBV6-2 or TRBV6-3; 7 bases match TRBD2. J lost 0 bases, V lost 8 bases, and 4 bases had no gene match. Germline V CDR1 and CDR2: MNHEY, SVGEGT. The CDR3 has 15 amino acids. The CDR3 DNA reads TGTGCCAGCTTTCGGGGGGACTCTGGGGCCAACGTCCTGACTTTC. Amino acids: CASFRGDSGANVLTF.

This clonotype appeared a few times. The chain joins TRBV20-1 to TRBJ2-7; 10 nucleotides align to TRBD2. The CDR3 loop spans 16 amino acids. Germline loops: CDR1 DFQATT, CDR2 SNEGSKA (reference sequence). V dropped 1 base and J dropped 0; count of bases not matched to a gene: 6. Here the CDR3 reads CSARGPSGGSSYEQYF. CDR3 DNA sequence: TGCAGTGCTAGAGGTCCTAGCGGGGGTAGCTCCTACGAGCAGTACTTC.

V is TRBV7-2 and J is TRBJ1-6; D remains unclear. Trimming took 5 bases from V and 9 from J, leaving 11 bases between them. This CDR3 has 13 amino acids. Germline CDR1 reads SGHTA; CDR2 reads FQGNSA. The CDR3 is CASSPSVLSPLHF. DNA for the CDR3: TGTGCCAGCAGCCCCTCTGTTCTTTCACCCCTCCACTTT.

This clonotype was observed a handful of times. V and J are TRBV3-1 and TRBJ2-3; no clear D gene. Looked up from germline, CDR1 is LGHDT and CDR2 is YNNKEL (reference sequence). V was shortened by 3 bases and J by 2 bases, with 9 bases between the two germline ends. The CDR3 is 14 amino acids. The CDR3 nucleotides read TGTGCCAGCAGCCAGTCAGGTATCACAGATACGCAGTATTTT. Translating gives CASSQSGITDTQYF.

This chain connects TRBV12-3 or TRBV12-4 to TRBJ2-3; the D gene is possibly TRBD2 (6 bases). Trimming cost V 4 bases and J 8 bases, with 13 bases left between them. The CDR3 loop spans 13 amino acids. The CDR3 is CASSSRDLVTQYF. The DNA of the CDR3 is TGTGCCAGCAGTTCCCGGGACTTGGTTACGCAGTATTTT.

This clonotype was observed a few times. The rearrangement links TRBV12-3 or TRBV12-4 to TRBJ2-1; D remains ambiguous. This CDR3 comprises 13 residues. V lost 0 bases and J lost 10, with 10 bases in between. This CDR3 is CASSLAPLGEQFF. The CDR3 region has the DNA TGTGCCAGCAGTTTAGCACCTCTGGGGGAGCAGTTCTTC.

This clonotype was recorded many times. The J gene is TRBJ1-5, the V gene TRBV6-2 or TRBV6-3; 9 bases agree with TRBD1. Germline CDR1 is MNHEY and CDR2 is SVGEGT. Germline trimming cut 2 bases from V and 6 bases from J; bases unmatched to any gene: 8. The CDR3 length is 16 residues. CDR3 sequence (DNA): TGTGCCAGCAGTTACACCGGGACAGGGTTTGCTCAGCCCCAGCATTTT. Amino acid sequence: CASSYTGTGFAQPQHF.

This clonotype was seen more than once but under ten times. The rearrangement uses TRBV29-1 and TRBJ2-5, with TRBD2 as a possible D gene (5 bases). V was shortened by 2 bases and J by 2 bases, with 12 bases between the two germline ends. There are 14 residues in the CDR3. CDR1 is SQVTM, CDR2 ANQGSEA, per germline. CDR3 DNA sequence: TGCAGCGTTGAACGGGGAACTACACAAGAGACCCAGTACTTC. This sequence encodes CSVERGTTQETQYF.

This clonotype has just one count. The V call is TRBV27, the J call TRBJ1-1; D is possibly TRBD1 (5 bases). V lost 3 bases and J 0 bases, leaving 11 bases between the germline ends. The CDR3 is 15 amino acids. Per the germline V gene, CDR1 is MNHEY and CDR2 is SMNVEV (reference sequence). In nucleotides, the CDR3 is TGTGCCAGCAGTTTGGCAGGGAGCCTGAACACTGAAGCTTTCTTT. Its translation: CASSLAGSLNTEAFF.

This clonotype was detected a few times. V gene TRBV15 combines with J gene TRBJ1-3; D is undetermined. Germline CDR1 reads LNHNV; CDR2 reads YYDKDF (reference sequence). This CDR3 is built from 13 residues. Deletions cut 6 bases from V and 4 bases from J, with 10 bases between. The CDR3 nucleotides read TGTGCCACCAGGCCAAGGGCGGGAAACACCATATATTTT. It translates to CATRPRAGNTIYF.

This clonotype was detected many times. The gene calls are TRBV7-2 and TRBJ2-5; D is unresolved. Trimming pared 3 bases from V and 2 bases from J, leaving 4 bases between. The CDR3 runs 12 residues. Germline V CDR1 and CDR2: SGHTA, FQGNSA. The CDR3 DNA reads TGTGCCAGCAGCTTTCTGCAAGAGACCCAGTACTTC. Amino acids: CASSFLQETQYF.

This clonotype showed up many times. The rearrangement uses TRBV7-9 and TRBJ2-7; D gene ambiguous. Per the germline V gene, CDR1 is SEHNR and CDR2 is FQNEAQ (reference sequence). There are 14 residues in the CDR3. V was cut by 5 bases and J by 6 bases, with 17 bases left in between. As DNA, the CDR3 is TGTGCCAGCAGCGGGGAAGCCTACTCAGGCGAGCAGTACGTC. As protein: CASSGEAYSGEQYV.

This chain links TRBV19 with TRBJ1-2; D is perhaps TRBD1 (5 bases). V dropped 3 bases and J dropped 3 bases, with 11 bases sitting between them. CDR1 and CDR2 from the germline V gene are LNHDA and SQIVND (reference sequence). CDR3 length equals 14 residues. CDR3 amino acids: CASSMYRLDYGYTF. The CDR3 DNA reads TGTGCCAGTAGTATGTACAGGCTCGACTATGGCTACACCTTC.

The V and J genes are TRBV19 and TRBJ2-7; D may be TRBD1 or TRBD2 (5 bases each). The CDR3 has 14 residues. Germline CDR1 reads LNHDA; CDR2 reads SQIVND (reference sequence). V lost 5 bases, J lost 5 bases, and 16 bases lay in between. The CDR3 region is CASSVSWGFHEQYF. For the CDR3, the DNA is TGTGCCAGTAGTGTGTCGTGGGGGTTCCACGAGCAGTACTTC.

A few counts support this clonotype. This chain uses TRBV7-2 with TRBJ2-2, with D perhaps TRBD2 (7 bases). The germline CDR1 and CDR2 sequences are SGHTA and FQGNSA. Trimming left V 3 bases short and J 4 bases short, with 12 bases between. This CDR3 spans 15 amino acids. CDR3 nucleotides: TGTGCCAGCAGCTTTAGGCGGGGGCTCACCGGGGAGCTGTTTTTT. Amino acid sequence: CASSFRRGLTGELFF.

This clonotype was seen more than once but under ten times. V is TRBV5-5 and J is TRBJ1-2; 7 bases line up with TRBD1. Trimming cost V 1 base and J 4 bases; bases outside gene matches: 4. Germline V lookup: CDR1 SGHKS, CDR2 YYEKEE (reference sequence). CDR3 size: 14 residues. The CDR3 coding sequence is TGTGCCAGCAGCTTGAGGGACAGCACCTATGGCTACACCTTC. Encoded protein: CASSLRDSTYGYTF. The full variable domain, rest sourced from reference TRBV5-5 and TRBJ1-2, is DAGVTQSPTHLIKTRGQQVTLRCSPISGHKSVSWYQQVLGQGPQFIFQYYEKEERGRGNFPDRFSARQFPNYSSELNVNALLLGDSALYLCASSLRDSTYGYTFGSGTRLTVV.

The chain is built from TRBV5-8 and TRBJ2-3, with TRBD1 identical over 9 bases. The junction had 9 bases not matched to a gene; V was cut back by 3 bases and J by 4 bases. The germline V gene has CDR1 SGHTS and CDR2 YDEGEE. The length of the CDR3 is 16 residues. CDR3: CASSWGRDRDADTQYF. The CDR3 DNA reads TGTGCCAGCAGCTGGGGCCGGGACAGGGATGCAGATACGCAGTATTTT.

The chain recombines TRBV7-9 with TRBJ1-5; D uncertain. Trimming took 4 bases from V and 7 from J, leaving 8 bases between them. The CDR3 covers 12 residues. Germline values: CDR1 SEHNR, CDR2 FQNEAQ (reference sequence). CDR3 protein: CASSYGQQPQHF. CDR3 sequence (DNA): TGTGCCAGCAGCTATGGGCAGCAGCCCCAGCATTTT.